This passage covers 21 T cell receptor beta chains from one sample sequenced in a study of blood T cell repertoires in COVID-19. TCRdb's table, derived via immunoSEQ multiplex PCR, lists solely in-frame clones and lacks some. Altogether about 400,000 clones are present, roughly nine tenths being singletons, with the ten largest covering 1.7%. Source material: PBMCs or T cells enriched from blood (not recorded which). These receptors were taken from a woman in her 30s who had recovered from COVID-19.

The rearrangement joins TRBV11-3 to TRBJ2-7; 7 nucleotides line up with TRBD1. The CDR3 is 16 residues long. With 3 bases clipped from V and 5 bases from J, the junction kept 13 bases outside the gene matches. Per germline, CDR1 SGHNT and CDR2 YENEEA. The CDR3 nucleotides are TGTGCCAGCAGCTTGAAGGGGGCAGGAGGTTTGAACGAGCAGTACTTC. Its translation is CASSLKGAGGLNEQYF.

V gene TRBV28 combines with J gene TRBJ2-7; 10 positions match TRBD2. V lost 8 bases, J lost 2 bases, and 9 bases stayed unmatched. CDR1 MDHEN and CDR2 SYDVKM come from the germline V gene. The CDR3 has 15 residues. CDR3 DNA sequence: TGTGCCAGCTCTACTCCTAGCGGGGGAACCTACGAGCAGTACTTC. Translating it yields CASSTPSGGTYEQYF. Together with reference TRBV28 and TRBJ2-7, the CDR3 gives the full variable domain: DVKVTQSSRYLVKRTGEKVFLECVQDMDHENMFWYRQDPGLGLRLIYFSYDVKMKEKGDIPEGYSVSREKKERFSLILESASTNQTSMYLCASSTPSGGTYEQYFGPGTRLTVT.

This sequence joins TRBV18 and TRBJ1-4; 7 nucleotides line up with TRBD1. This CDR3 is 16 amino acids long. Germline trimming cut 4 bases from V and 8 bases from J; bases unmatched to any gene: 13. Germline CDR1 reads KGHSH; CDR2 reads LQKENI. CDR3: CASSHLFQGDQEKLFF. CDR3 in DNA: TGTGCCAGCTCACATCTCTTCCAGGGGGATCAGGAAAAACTGTTTTTT.

The chain has TRBV7-6 and TRBJ1-2; TRBD1 might be the D (5 bases). CDR1 SGHVS and CDR2 FNYEAQ come from the germline V gene. V gave up 0 bases and J gave up 6 bases, with 11 bases separating them. This CDR3 is 14 amino acids long. The CDR3 loop reads CASSLALGEDGYTF. CDR3 nucleotide sequence: TGTGCCAGCAGCTTAGCCTTAGGGGAGGATGGCTACACCTTC.

The V and J genes are TRBV2 and TRBJ1-6; 7 bases align to TRBD1. This CDR3 is built from 13 residues. The ends lost 10 bases at V and 7 bases at J; junction bases unmatched: 7. Germline lookup yields CDR1 SNHLY and CDR2 FYNNEI. The CDR3 protein is CAILGRGNSPLHF. The CDR3 DNA reads as TGTGCCATACTTGGCAGGGGGAATTCACCCCTCCACTTT. The variable domain in full, with the rest retrieved from reference TRBV2 and TRBJ1-6, is EPEVTQTPSHQVTQMGQEVILRCVPISNHLYFYWYRQILGQKVEFLVSFYNNEISEKSEIFDDQFSVERPDGSNFTLKIRSTKLEDSAMYFCAILGRGNSPLHFGNGTRLTVT.

The V gene is TRBV2, the J gene TRBJ1-2; D is perhaps TRBD1 (6 bases). The CDR3 has 14 amino acids. CDR1 and CDR2 (germline): SNHLY, FYNNEI. Trimming pared 3 bases from V and 4 bases from J, leaving 12 bases between. The CDR3 DNA reads as TGTGCCAGCAGTGATATAGGGGGGGCCTATGGCTACACCTTC. Residues: CASSDIGGAYGYTF.

The chain is built from TRBV23-1 and TRBJ2-6; TRBD1 might be the D (6 bases). TRBV23-1 falls under the ORF class, with uncertain function. Deletions cut 2 bases from V and 0 bases from J, with 23 bases between. This CDR3 has 21 residues. This CDR3 reads CASSQTTRFKGDPSGANVLTF. The CDR3 bases are TGCGCCAGCAGTCAAACCACTCGTTTTAAGGGGGACCCCTCTGGGGCCAACGTCCTGACTTTC.

The J gene is TRBJ1-1, the V gene TRBV18; D uncertain. This CDR3 spans 14 amino acids. CDR1 and CDR2 from the germline V gene are KGHSH and LQKENI. V was trimmed by 3 bases and J by 6 bases, leaving 14 bases between them. CDR3: CASSPGRTAPEAFF. CDR3 in DNA: TGTGCCAGCTCACCGGGGAGGACTGCTCCTGAAGCTTTCTTT. The variable domain in full, with the rest retrieved from reference TRBV18 and TRBJ1-1, is NAGVMQNPRHLVRRRGQEARLRCSPMKGHSHVYWYRQLPEEGLKFMVYLQKENIIDESGMPKERFSAEFPKEGPSILRIQQVVRGDSAAYFCASSPGRTAPEAFFGQGTRLTVV.

This clone was seen a single time. The chain is built from TRBV29-1 and TRBJ2-2; 13 bases agree with TRBD2. Germline CDR1 reads SQVTM; CDR2 reads ANQGSEA. CDR3 length: 19 amino acids. Trimming at V came to 7 bases and at J to 0 bases, leaving 14 bases not matched to a gene. In DNA form, the CDR3 reads TGCAGCGCCCAGCCCTCCGGGACTAGCGGGACAACGAACACCGGGGAGCTGTTTTTT. This translates into CSAQPSGTSGTTNTGELFF.

The V call is TRBV3-1 (or the pseudogene TRBV3-2), the J call TRBJ1-1; no definite D call. Trimming removed 1 base at V and 11 bases at J, with 11 bases between. The CDR3 extends over 12 amino acids. Germline values: CDR1 LGHDT, CDR2 YNNKEL (reference sequence). This CDR3 is CASSQVWGVAFF. The CDR3 DNA reads as TGTGCCAGCAGCCAAGTATGGGGAGTCGCTTTCTTT.

This clone was seen a handful of times. The gene calls are TRBV4-2 and TRBJ2-5; TRBD2 matches at 11 bases. Looked up from germline, CDR1 is LGHNA and CDR2 is YNFKEQ. Trimming took 4 bases from V and 4 from J; bases not matched to a gene: 8. CDR3 size: 16 residues. CDR3 nucleotides: TGTGCCAGCAGCCCGGGAGGTAGCGGGGGGGCAGAGACCCAGTACTTC. It yields the protein CASSPGGSGGAETQYF.

This chain joins TRBV4-2 and TRBJ1-1; TRBD1 is a possible D gene (5 bases). CDR3 size: 17 residues. CDR1 LGHNA and CDR2 YNFKEQ come from the germline V gene. V was clipped by 0 bases and J by 5 bases, with 19 bases between them. In nucleotides, the CDR3 is TGTGCCAGCAGCCAAGAGTTGGGGTTGGGCAGGGTTACTGAAGCTTTCTTT. This sequence encodes CASSQELGLGRVTEAFF.

V usage is TRBV5-8 and J usage is TRBJ2-1; the D gene is possibly TRBD1 (6 bases). The V and J ends lost 6 bases and 4 bases respectively, with 17 bases between them. CDR1 is SGHTS, CDR2 YDEGEE, per germline. The CDR3 is 15 amino acids. CDR3 sequence (DNA): TGTGCCAGCACCGGACACAGGGTTGAGTACAATGAGCAGTTCTTC. Amino acid sequence: CASTGHRVEYNEQFF.

This clone appeared once. The chain uses TRBV7-2 and TRBJ2-1; no reliable D call. V shed 2 bases and J shed 8 bases, with 10 bases lying between them. The CDR3 runs to 13 residues. Germline V gene data show CDR1 as SGHTA and CDR2 as FQGNSA. The CDR3 sequence: CASSLYGADEQFF. The CDR3 nucleotides read TGTGCCAGCAGCTTATATGGTGCAGATGAGCAGTTCTTC.

The rearrangement links TRBV6-2 or TRBV6-3 to TRBJ1-1; D is unclear. This CDR3 region has 13 residues. Between the trimmed V and J ends, which lost 2 bases and 6 bases, there was a span of 10 bases. The V gene's germline CDR1 is MNHEY and CDR2 SVGEGT. The DNA of the CDR3 is TGTGCCAGCAGTTACACGCGAACTTCTGAAGCTTTCTTT. Encoded protein: CASSYTRTSEAFF.

J is TRBJ1-1 and V is TRBV12-5; D gene uncertain. This CDR3 region has 14 residues. Germline CDR1 and CDR2: LGHNT and FRNRAP. Trimming stripped 5 bases from V and 6 bases from J, with 16 bases between. CDR3 nucleotides: TGTGCTAGTGGTCCCCAGAGAGGGTTTTCTGAAGCTTTCTTT. Translated, it gives CASGPQRGFSEAFF.

This chain joins TRBV30 and TRBJ1-5; D not resolved. CDR3 length: 12 residues. The germline V gene encodes CDR1 GTSNPN and CDR2 SVGIG (reference sequence). V was pared by 0 bases and J by 4 bases, with 4 bases between. The DNA of the CDR3 is TGTGCCTGGAGTGTCCATAATCAGCCCCAGCATTTT. This translates into CAWSVHNQPQHF.

The V gene is TRBV6-4, the J gene TRBJ1-2; D perhaps matches TRBD1 (6 bases). Germline loops: CDR1 MRHNA, CDR2 SNTAGT. Trimming took off 6 bases at V and 8 bases at J, with 22 bases between the two ends. CDR3 length: 15 amino acids. The CDR3 reads CASRSEGGAQGGYTF. For the CDR3, the DNA is TGTGCCAGCAGATCCGAAGGCGGTGCCCAGGGGGGCTACACCTTC.

Comment on this clone: The germline gene is not matched at one end of the junction; a read error may be the cause. The rearrangement joins TRBV7-9 to TRBJ2-7, with D possibly TRBD2 on 6 matching bases. Germline loops: CDR1 SEHNR, CDR2 FQNEAQ (reference sequence). The CDR3 length is 14 residues. Here the CDR3 DNA reads TGTGCCAGCACCTTAGAGACTAGGGGTAACGAGCAGTACTTC. Translated, it gives CASTLETRGNEQYF.

Concerning this clone: Other DNA sequences in this sample translate to the same CDR3. This chain joins TRBV7-2 and TRBJ2-7; possible D gene TRBD1, 6 bases. CDR3 length equals 13 residues. V was pared by 2 bases and J by 2 bases, with 7 bases between. Germline-derived CDR1 and CDR2 are SGHTA and FQGNSA. In DNA, the CDR3 is TGTGCCAGCAGCTTAACAGGGCCCTACGAGCAGTACTTC. This sequence encodes CASSLTGPYEQYF.

This chain joins TRBV10-1 and TRBJ2-2, with TRBD1 as a possible D gene (5 bases). In germline, CDR1 is WNHNN, CDR2 SYGVQD (reference sequence). Trimming removed 3 bases from V and 4 bases from J, with 9 bases in between. The CDR3 runs 14 residues. CDR3 sequence: CASSDTRGTGELFF. The CDR3 DNA follows: TGCGCCAGCAGTGATACAAGGGGCACCGGGGAGCTGTTTTTT.